These 17 T cell receptor beta chains originate from one sample sequenced in a study of CD8+CD57+ T cells in acquired aplastic anemia. Using genomic DNA as the template, TCR beta VDJ and CDR3 profiling was carried out. Each CDR3 protein gets one entry after TCRdb re-called the reads with MiXCR. The profile shows 200,000 or so distinct CDR3 sequences, around three fifths of them singletons. The source material was sorted CD4+, CD8+, or CD8+CD57+ T cells (not recorded which) from PBMCs. All receptors come from a human donor with severe aplastic anemia or a healthy control (not recorded which).

Of note for this clonotype: An end of the junction differs from the germline gene, which may be a read error. The V gene is TRBV19, the J gene TRBJ1-6; a possible D gene is TRBD1 (6 bases). Germline CDR1 LNHDA, CDR2 SQIVND (reference sequence). The CDR3 covers 15 residues. CDR3 region: CASSEGDGINSPLHF. For the CDR3, the DNA is TGTGCCAGTAGTGAGGGGGACGGTATTAATTCACCCCTCCACTTC.

The chain employs TRBV7-2 and TRBJ1-5; 9 nucleotides align to TRBD1. Germline CDR1 is SGHTA and CDR2 is FQGNSA. This CDR3 is 16 amino acids long. Trimming cost V 6 bases and J 7 bases; bases outside gene matches: 13. CDR3 loop: CASSFQGQGYRQPQHF. Here the CDR3 DNA reads TGTGCCAGCAGTTTCCAGGGACAGGGATATCGGCAGCCCCAGCATTTT.

V gene TRBV9 combines with J gene TRBJ1-1, with D possibly TRBD1 on 6 matching bases. Trimming stripped 0 bases from V and 10 bases from J, with 10 bases between. CDR3 length: 12 amino acids. In germline, CDR1 is SGDLS, CDR2 YYNGEE. In DNA form, the CDR3 reads TGTGCCAGCAGCGTAGAGGGGGAGGGAGCTTTCTTT. Translation gives CASSVEGEGAFF. The full variable domain, its missing parts supplied by reference TRBV9 and TRBJ1-1, is DSGVTQTPKHLITATGQRVTLRCSPRSGDLSVYWYQQSLDQGLQFLIQYYNGEERAKGNILERFSAQQFPDLHSELNLSSLELGDSALYFCASSVEGEGAFFGQGTRLTVV.

The V and J genes are TRBV25-1 and TRBJ2-5; D is perhaps TRBD1 or TRBD2 (6 bases each). Looked up from germline, CDR1 is MGHDK and CDR2 is SYGVNS. CDR3 length: 13 amino acids. V was pared by 7 bases and J by 3 bases, with 12 bases between. This CDR3 is CASTRGGKETQYF. The CDR3 bases are TGTGCCAGCACCCGAGGGGGGAAAGAGACCCAGTACTTC.

The rearrangement links TRBV19 to TRBJ2-1; tentatively, D is TRBD2 (5 bases). The ends were cut back, 4 bases at V and 12 bases at J, with 19 bases in the middle. This CDR3 has 14 residues. Per the germline V gene, CDR1 is LNHDA and CDR2 is SQIVND (reference sequence). This chain's CDR3 is CASSRPKLDPVQFF. The CDR3, as DNA: TGTGCCAGTAGTAGGCCCAAACTAGATCCGGTGCAGTTCTTC.

The rearrangement links TRBV24-1 to TRBJ1-5; D is perhaps TRBD1 (6 bases). CDR1 and CDR2 (germline): KGHDR, SFDVKD. There are 14 residues in the CDR3. The ends were cut back, 6 bases at V and 5 bases at J, with 13 bases in the middle. The CDR3 nucleotides are TGTGCCACCAGTCACAACAGGGTTGATCAGCCCCAGCATTTT. Its translation: CATSHNRVDQPQHF.

This chain joins TRBV4-1 and TRBJ2-7; 7 bases agree with TRBD1. After removal of 4 bases from V and 2 bases from J, the junction contained 8 bases not matched to a gene. CDR3 size: 15 residues. Germline V gene lookup returns CDR1 MGHRA and CDR2 YSYEKL. CDR3 coding DNA: TGCGCCAGCAGCCCCCAAGGGACAGTCGCCTACGAGCAGTACTTC. Protein product: CASSPQGTVAYEQYF.

This clonotype was observed at least ten times. This rearrangement joins TRBV11-2 to TRBJ2-7; TRBD1 matches 7 bases. V shed 5 bases and J 5 bases; nucleotides not matched to a gene: 3. Per the germline V gene, CDR1 is SGHAT and CDR2 is FQNNGV. The CDR3 is made up of 12 amino acids. CDR3 sequence reads: CASSPDRDEQYF. The CDR3 nucleotides are TGTGCCAGCAGCCCCGACAGGGACGAGCAGTACTTC.

This chain joins TRBV9 and TRBJ1-6; the match to TRBD1 covers 10 bases. The V gene end was trimmed by 3 bases and the J gene end by 8 bases; junction bases not matched to a gene: 8. CDR3 length equals 16 residues. Germline CDR1 SGDLS, CDR2 YYNGEE. The CDR3 nucleotides are TGTGCCAGCAGCGGATGGACAGGGGGAGTTTATTCACCCCTCCACTTT. Its protein product is CASSGWTGGVYSPLHF. Together with reference TRBV9 and TRBJ1-6, the CDR3 gives the full variable domain: DSGVTQTPKHLITATGQRVTLRCSPRSGDLSVYWYQQSLDQGLQFLIQYYNGEERAKGNILERFSAQQFPDLHSELNLSSLELGDSALYFCASSGWTGGVYSPLHFGNGTRLTVT.

The chain has TRBV7-9 and TRBJ2-5, with 9 bases aligning to TRBD1. Looked up from germline, CDR1 is SEHNR and CDR2 is FQNEAQ (reference sequence). The CDR3 runs to 17 residues. Trimming took 1 base from V and 4 from J; bases not matched to a gene: 10. CDR3 sequence: CASSLVRQGGTGETQYF. The CDR3 DNA sequence: TGTGCCAGCAGCTTAGTAAGACAGGGGGGAACGGGAGAGACCCAGTACTTC.

This clonotype appeared many times. The rearrangement joins TRBV6-5 to TRBJ1-5, with D possibly matching TRBD1 (6 bases). Between the trimmed V and J ends, which lost 8 bases and 3 bases, there was a span of 8 bases. From germline, CDR1 is MNHEY and CDR2 SVGAGI. This CDR3 region has 12 residues. The CDR3 sequence is CASGQTNQPQHF. The DNA for the CDR3 is TGTGCCAGCGGACAGACCAATCAGCCCCAGCATTTT.

This chain joins TRBV4-1 and TRBJ2-7, with D hard to call. The V gene's germline CDR1 is MGHRA and CDR2 YSYEKL. V was clipped by 0 bases and J by 4 bases, with 4 bases between them. There are 12 residues in the CDR3. In nucleotides, the CDR3 is TGCGCCAGCAGCCAAGAAAATTACGAGCAGTACTTC. It translates to CASSQENYEQYF.

This clonotype was counted a few times. The J gene is TRBJ2-1, the V gene TRBV24-1; D is ambiguous. V lost 3 bases to trimming and J lost 7 bases, with 9 bases between them. The V gene's germline CDR1 is KGHDR and CDR2 SFDVKD. CDR3 length: 13 amino acids. CDR3 bases: TGTGCCACCAGTGATACGGACCGAAATGAGCAGTTCTTC. It translates to CATSDTDRNEQFF.

In this sample, this clonotype turned up once. The chain carries TRBV11-1 and TRBJ1-6; 8 bases are a match to TRBD1. The CDR3 runs 14 residues. Germline loops: CDR1 SGHAT, CDR2 FQDESV (reference sequence). Unmatched junction bases numbered 3, after V lost 4 bases and J lost 7 bases. The CDR3 DNA reads as TGTGCCAGCAGCTGGGACAGGTTGAATTCACCCCTCCACTTT. Translated, it gives CASSWDRLNSPLHF. The complete variable domain, with remaining parts taken from reference TRBV11-1 and TRBJ1-6, reads EAEVAQSPRYKITEKSQAVAFWCDPISGHATLYWYRQILGQGPELLVQFQDESVVDDSQLPKDRFSAERLKGVDSTLKIQPAELGDSAMYLCASSWDRLNSPLHFGNGTRLTVT.

The rearrangement joins TRBV7-9 to TRBJ2-1, with TRBD2 identical over 12 bases. The V gene's germline CDR1 is SEHNR and CDR2 FQNEAQ (reference sequence). The CDR3 covers 15 residues. Trimming cost V 5 bases and J 7 bases; bases outside gene matches: 6. CDR3 sequence (DNA): TGTGCCAGCAGCCCCGGACTAGCGGGGCAGAATGAGCAGTTCTTC. Translating gives CASSPGLAGQNEQFF.

Many counts were recorded for this clonotype. The chain is built from TRBV5-1 and TRBJ2-1; TRBD1 aligns across 7 bases. The germline V gene has CDR1 SGHRS and CDR2 YFSETQ. The CDR3 has 18 amino acids. Trimming at V came to 0 bases and at J to 3 bases, leaving 12 bases not matched to a gene. The chain's CDR3 is CASSLVATGAPYYNEQFF. The CDR3 DNA sequence: TGCGCCAGCAGCTTGGTCGCTACAGGGGCCCCATACTACAATGAGCAGTTCTTC.

This clonotype appeared many times. The chain recombines TRBV12-3 or TRBV12-4 with TRBJ2-7, with 7 bases identical to TRBD1. The CDR3 spans 15 residues. V dropped 6 bases and J dropped 2; count of bases not matched to a gene: 10. The CDR3 nucleotides read TGTGCCAGCAGACGAACGACAGGGTCAACCTACGAGCAGTACTTC. Its protein is CASRRTTGSTYEQYF.